The clone carrying this T cell receptor (beta chain) was seen a few times. Germline trimming cut 4 bases from V and 0 bases from J; bases unmatched to any gene: 8. Germline lookup yields CDR1 LNHDA and CDR2 SQIVND (reference sequence). The CDR3 loop spans 18 amino acids. This sample stems from a study of Graves' ophthalmopathy and Graves' hyperthyroidism. Amplified material comprised TCR beta CDR3 regions derived from RNA transcripts. HTBI primers served in a first-round RT-PCR, which a second-round multiplex PCR followed. TCRdb re-called the multiplex PCR reads through MiXCR, storing one row per CDR3 protein. The table records about 240,000 distinct CDR3 sequences, about 47% of them present only once.

This chain uses TRBV19 with TRBJ2-6; TRBD1 matches 8 bases. The sample was peripheral blood. This sequence was found in an adult man with Graves' ophthalmopathy. In DNA form, the CDR3 reads TGTGCCAGTAGTACGACCGGGACAGGAGTCTCTGGGGCCAACGTCCTGACTTTC. This encodes CASSTTGTGVSGANVLTF.